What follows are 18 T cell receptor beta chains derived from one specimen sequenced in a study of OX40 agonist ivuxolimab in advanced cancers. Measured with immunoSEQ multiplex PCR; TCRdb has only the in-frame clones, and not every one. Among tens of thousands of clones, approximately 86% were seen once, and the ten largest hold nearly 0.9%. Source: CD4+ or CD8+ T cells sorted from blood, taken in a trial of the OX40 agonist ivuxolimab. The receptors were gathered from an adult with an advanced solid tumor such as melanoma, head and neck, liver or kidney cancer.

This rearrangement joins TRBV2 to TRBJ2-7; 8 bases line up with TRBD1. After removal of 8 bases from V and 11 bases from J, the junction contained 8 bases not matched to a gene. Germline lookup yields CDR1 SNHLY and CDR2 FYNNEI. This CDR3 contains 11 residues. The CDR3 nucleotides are TGTGCCAGCTCAACCGACAGGGGAAAGTACTTC. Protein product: CASSTDRGKYF.

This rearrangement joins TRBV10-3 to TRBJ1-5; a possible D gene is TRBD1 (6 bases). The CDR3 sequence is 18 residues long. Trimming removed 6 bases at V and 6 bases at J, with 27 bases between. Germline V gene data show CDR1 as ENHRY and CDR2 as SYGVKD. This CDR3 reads CAISGARDTWGLGQPQHF. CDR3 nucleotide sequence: TGTGCCATCAGCGGAGCTCGGGACACCTGGGGGTTGGGTCAGCCCCAGCATTTT.

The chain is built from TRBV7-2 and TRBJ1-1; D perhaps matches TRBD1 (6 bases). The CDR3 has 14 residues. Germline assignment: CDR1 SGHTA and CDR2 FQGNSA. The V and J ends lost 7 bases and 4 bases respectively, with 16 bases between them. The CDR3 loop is CASTNLQGSTEAFF. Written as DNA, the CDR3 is TGTGCCAGCACTAATTTACAGGGATCCACTGAAGCTTTCTTT. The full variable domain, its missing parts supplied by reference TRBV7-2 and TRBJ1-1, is GAGVSQSPSNKVTEKGKDVELRCDPISGHTALYWYRQSLGQGLEFLIYFQGNSAPDKSGLPSDRFSAERTGGSVSTLTIQRTQQEDSAVYLCASTNLQGSTEAFFGQGTRLTVV.

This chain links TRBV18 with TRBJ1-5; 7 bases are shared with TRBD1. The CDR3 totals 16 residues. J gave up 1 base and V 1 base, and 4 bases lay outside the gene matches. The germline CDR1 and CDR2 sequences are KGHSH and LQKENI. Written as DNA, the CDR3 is TGTGCCAGCTCACCACAGGGGGCGGTGAGCAATCAGCCCCAGCATTTT. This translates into CASSPQGAVSNQPQHF.

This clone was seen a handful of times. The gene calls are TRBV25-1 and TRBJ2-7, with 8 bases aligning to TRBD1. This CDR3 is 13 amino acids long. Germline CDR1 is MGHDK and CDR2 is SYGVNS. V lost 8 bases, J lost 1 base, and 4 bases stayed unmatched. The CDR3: CASRGQASYEQYF. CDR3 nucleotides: TGTGCCAGCCGGGGACAGGCGTCCTACGAGCAGTACTTC.

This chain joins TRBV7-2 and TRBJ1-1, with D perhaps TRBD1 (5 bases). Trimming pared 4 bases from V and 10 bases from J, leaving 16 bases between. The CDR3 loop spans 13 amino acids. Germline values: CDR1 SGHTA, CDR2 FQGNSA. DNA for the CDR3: TGTGCCAGCAGCTACCCAGGAGGCGGGGGAGCTTTCTTT. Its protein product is CASSYPGGGGAFF.

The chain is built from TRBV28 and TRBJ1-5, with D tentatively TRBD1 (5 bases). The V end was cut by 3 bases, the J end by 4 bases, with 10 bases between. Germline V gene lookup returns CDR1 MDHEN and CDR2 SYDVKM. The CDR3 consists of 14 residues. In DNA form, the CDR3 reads TGTGCCAGCAGTTTCTTGGGGGATAATCAGCCCCAGCATTTT. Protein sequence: CASSFLGDNQPQHF.

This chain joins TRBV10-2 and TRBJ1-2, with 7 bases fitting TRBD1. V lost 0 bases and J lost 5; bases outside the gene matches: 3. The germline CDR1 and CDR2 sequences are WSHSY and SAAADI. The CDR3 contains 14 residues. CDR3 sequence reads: CASSESGTVYGYTF. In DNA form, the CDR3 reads TGCGCCAGCAGTGAGTCGGGGACAGTGTATGGCTACACCTTC.

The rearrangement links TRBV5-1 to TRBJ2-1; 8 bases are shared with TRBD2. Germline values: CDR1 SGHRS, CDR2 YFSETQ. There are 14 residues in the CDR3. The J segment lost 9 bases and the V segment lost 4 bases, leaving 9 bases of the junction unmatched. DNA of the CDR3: TGCGCCAGCAGCCGATCGGGAGGGCTCCCTGAGCAGTTCTTC. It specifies CASSRSGGLPEQFF.

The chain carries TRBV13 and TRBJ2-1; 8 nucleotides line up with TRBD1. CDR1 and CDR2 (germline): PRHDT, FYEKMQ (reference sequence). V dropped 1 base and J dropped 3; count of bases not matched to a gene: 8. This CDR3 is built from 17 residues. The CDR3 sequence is CASSLDRGALDYNEQFF. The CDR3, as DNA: TGTGCCAGCAGCTTAGACAGGGGGGCCCTTGACTACAATGAGCAGTTCTTC.

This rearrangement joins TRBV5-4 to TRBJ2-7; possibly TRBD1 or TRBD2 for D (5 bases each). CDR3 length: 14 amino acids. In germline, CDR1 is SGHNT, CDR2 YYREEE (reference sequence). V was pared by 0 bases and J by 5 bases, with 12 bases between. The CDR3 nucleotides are TGTGCCAGCAGCTTGGAAGCCTTGGGGGACGAGCAGTACTTC. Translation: CASSLEALGDEQYF.

The CDR3 loop is CASSTDSSSPYNEQFF. The CDR3, as DNA: TGTGCCAGTAGTACCGACAGTAGTTCCCCCTACAATGAGCAGTTCTTC. This sequence joins TRBV19 and TRBJ2-1; possibly TRBD1 for D (5 bases). The CDR3 consists of 16 residues. V lost 4 bases and J lost 2, with 15 bases in between. Germline assignment: CDR1 LNHDA and CDR2 SQIVND (reference sequence).

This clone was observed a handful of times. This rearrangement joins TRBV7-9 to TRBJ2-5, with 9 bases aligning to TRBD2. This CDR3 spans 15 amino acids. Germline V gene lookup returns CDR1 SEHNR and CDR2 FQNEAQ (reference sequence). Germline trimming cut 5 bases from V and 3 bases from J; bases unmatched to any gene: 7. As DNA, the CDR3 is TGTGCCAGCAGCCGATGGGCTAGCGGGGAAGAGACCCAGTACTTC. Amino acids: CASSRWASGEETQYF.

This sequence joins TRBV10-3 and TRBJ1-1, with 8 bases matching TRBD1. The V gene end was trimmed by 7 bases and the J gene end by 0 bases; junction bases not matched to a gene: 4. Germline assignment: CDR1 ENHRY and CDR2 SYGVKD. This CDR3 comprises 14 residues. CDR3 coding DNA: TGTGCCATCACCAAACAGGGGGTGAACACTGAAGCTTTCTTT. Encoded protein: CAITKQGVNTEAFF.

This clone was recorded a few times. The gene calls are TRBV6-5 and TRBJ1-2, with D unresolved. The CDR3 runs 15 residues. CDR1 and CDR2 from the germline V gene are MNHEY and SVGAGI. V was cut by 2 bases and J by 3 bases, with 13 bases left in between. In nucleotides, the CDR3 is TGTGCCAGCAGTTACCAATCGGGGAAAGACTATGGCTACACCTTC. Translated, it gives CASSYQSGKDYGYTF.

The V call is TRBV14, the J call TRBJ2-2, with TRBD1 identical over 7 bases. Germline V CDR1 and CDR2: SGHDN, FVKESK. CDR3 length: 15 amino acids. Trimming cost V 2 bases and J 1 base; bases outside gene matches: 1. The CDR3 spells CASSQRTGNTGELFF. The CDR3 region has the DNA TGTGCCAGCAGCCAAAGGACAGGGAACACCGGGGAGCTGTTTTTT.

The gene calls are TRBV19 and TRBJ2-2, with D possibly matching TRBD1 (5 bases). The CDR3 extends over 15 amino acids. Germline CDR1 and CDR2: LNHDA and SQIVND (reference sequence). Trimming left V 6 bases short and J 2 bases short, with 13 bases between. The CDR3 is CASRTGQGNTGELFF. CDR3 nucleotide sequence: TGTGCCAGTAGGACCGGGCAGGGCAACACCGGGGAGCTGTTTTTT.

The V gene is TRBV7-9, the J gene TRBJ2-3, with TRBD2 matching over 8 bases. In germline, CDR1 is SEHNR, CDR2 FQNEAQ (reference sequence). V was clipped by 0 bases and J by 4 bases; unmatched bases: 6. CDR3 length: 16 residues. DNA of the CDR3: TGTGCCAGCAGCTTAGCGGGAAGCGGGAGTGCAGATACGCAGTATTTT. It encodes CASSLAGSGSADTQYF.